A selection of T cell receptor beta chains follows, all from one sample in a study of molecular identifiers for immune sequencing clone quantification. TCRdb passed the PCR reads through MiXCR, listing each CDR3 protein once. The sample has under 650,000 distinct CDR3 sequences; less than 20% are singletons. The specimen sequenced was naive CD8+ T cells from blood, with Jurkat cell RNA spiked in. These receptors were taken from a human donor in good health. Some libraries in this study had Jurkat cell RNA spiked in. CDR3s include the opening cysteine and the closing phenylalanine or tryptophan. D genes are given only for firm matches. Rows give clone size only sometimes, using once, few, many, or a class for an expanded clone.

J gene | V gene | clone size | CDR3 length | D gene | CDR3 protein | CDR3 DNA
TRBJ1-1 | TRBV29-1 | many | 14 | - | CSVEGWGQYTEAFF | TGCAGCGTCGAGGGGTGGGGGCAGTACACTGAAGCTTTCTTT
TRBJ1-4 | TRBV30 | - | 15 | - | CAWSPWAGPNERLFF | TGTGCCTGGAGTCCCTGGGCAGGCCCTAATGAAAGACTGTTTTTT
TRBJ2-1 | TRBV6-5 | - | 15 | - | CASSHLALSYNEQFF | TGTGCCAGCAGCCACCTTGCACTATCCTACAATGAGCAGTTCTTC
TRBJ2-5 | TRBV7-2 | many | 16 | TRBD2 | CASSLRAGVGQETQYF | TGTGCCAGCAGCTTACGGGCGGGAGTGGGGCAAGAGACCCAGTACTTC
TRBJ2-4 | TRBV6-2/TRBV6-3 | many | 13 | - | CASSPPSLNIQYF | TGTGCCAGCAGCCCTCCCTCACTAAACATTCAGTACTTC
TRBJ1-3 | TRBV4-1 | - | 17 | TRBD1 | CASSQDPRTGYENTIYF | TGCGCCAGCAGCCAAGATCCACGGACAGGGTACGAAAACACCATATATTTT
TRBJ1-1 | TRBV7-2 | many | 13 | - | CASSLMGVTEAFF | TGTGCCAGCAGCTTAATGGGGGTGACTGAAGCTTTCTTT
TRBJ2-3 | TRBV6-2/TRBV6-3 | many | 16 | TRBD1 | CASSPDYRGSSDTQYF | TGTGCCAGCAGCCCAGACTACAGGGGAAGTTCAGATACGCAGTATTTT
TRBJ2-1 | TRBV19 | few | 16 | TRBD2 | CASSTRGGPRFSEQFF | TGTGCCAGTAGTACCCGGGGGGGCCCGAGGTTCTCAGAGCAGTTCTTC
TRBJ2-1 | TRBV19 | many | 17 | - | CASSTLSLGLSYNEQFF | TGTGCCAGTAGTACCCTCTCCTTAGGACTTTCCTACAATGAGCAGTTCTTC
TRBJ2-5 | TRBV5-1 | many | 14 | - | CASSDWQGQETQYF | TGCGCCAGCAGCGACTGGCAGGGACAAGAGACCCAGTACTTC
TRBJ2-2 | TRBV20-1 | few | 13 | - | CSASTSNTGELFF | TGCAGTGCTAGCACCTCGAACACCGGGGAGCTGTTTTTT
TRBJ2-7 | TRBV20-1 | many | 13 | TRBD2 | CSAGGLVAYEQYF | TGCAGTGCGGGGGGACTAGTCGCCTACGAGCAGTACTTC
TRBJ2-3 | TRBV19 | few | 11 | - | CASHVGDTQYF | TGTGCCAGCCATGTGGGGGATACGCAGTATTTT
TRBJ1-1 | TRBV10-1 | few | 13 | - | CASSSGMGTEAFF | TGCGCCAGCAGTAGCGGGATGGGCACTGAAGCTTTCTTT
TRBJ1-1 | TRBV5-1 | many | 17 | TRBD1 | CASSLPRVTGMNTEAFF | TGCGCCAGCAGCTTGCCCAGGGTGACAGGGATGAACACTGAAGCTTTCTTT
TRBJ2-1 | TRBV2 | - | 15 | - | CASSEYGGWFGEQFF | TGTGCCAGCAGTGAATACGGAGGTTGGTTCGGTGAGCAGTTCTTC
TRBJ2-5 | TRBV4-3 | many | 17 | - | CASSQDRVLAHLETQYF | TGCGCCAGCAGCCAAGATAGGGTCCTAGCTCACTTAGAGACCCAGTACTTC
TRBJ2-7 | TRBV9 | - | 16 | - | CASSVDPRESSYEQYF | TGTGCCAGCAGCGTAGATCCGCGGGAAAGCTCCTACGAGCAGTACTTC
TRBJ2-7 | TRBV15 | - | 14 | TRBD1 | CATSRGTTGNEQYF | TGTGCCACCAGCAGGGGGACGACAGGGAACGAGCAGTACTTC
TRBJ2-7 | TRBV30 | many | 15 | - | CAWSVTTNSPGEQYF | TGTGCCTGGAGTGTAACTACTAACTCCCCCGGGGAGCAGTACTTC
TRBJ2-7 | TRBV20-1 | many | 17 | TRBD2 | CSARLRLPGLAGREQYF | TGCAGTGCTAGATTGAGACTCCCGGGACTAGCGGGAAGGGAGCAGTACTTC
TRBJ2-7 | TRBV4-1 | many | 16 | - | CASSQGRAATFYEQYF | TGCGCCAGCAGCCAAGGCCGGGCGGCCACGTTTTACGAGCAGTACTTC
TRBJ2-3 | TRBV24-1 | few | 16 | - | CATSDFRSTDADTQYF | TGTGCCACCAGTGATTTCAGGAGCACAGACGCAGATACGCAGTATTTT
TRBJ2-7 | TRBV7-9 | few | 15 | - | CASSAPASSPYEQYF | TGTGCCAGCAGCGCCCCGGCCAGTAGCCCCTACGAGCAGTACTTC
TRBJ1-1 | TRBV28 | many | 12 | - | CASSKGQLEAFF | TGTGCCAGCAGTAAAGGACAGCTTGAAGCTTTCTTT
TRBJ2-3 | TRBV13 | many | 15 | - | CASSPRMGGPDTQYF | TGTGCCAGCAGCCCCCGGATGGGCGGGCCAGATACGCAGTATTTT
TRBJ2-7 | TRBV27 | - | 15 | - | CASSPLVREPVEQYF | TGTGCCAGCAGTCCCCTTGTTCGCGAACCGGTGGAGCAGTACTTC
TRBJ2-7 | TRBV7-9 | many | 17 | TRBD2 | CASSLQTGLAGVGEQYF | TGTGCCAGCAGCTTACAGACGGGACTAGCGGGAGTCGGCGAGCAGTACTTC
TRBJ2-2 | TRBV27 | many | 15 | - | CASSFSGGGTGELFF | TGTGCCAGCAGTTTTAGCGGTGGGGGCACCGGGGAGCTGTTTTTT
TRBJ2-1 | TRBV5-1 | - | 16 | - | CASSLTGASSYNEQFF | TGCGCCAGCAGTCTGACCGGCGCGAGCTCCTACAATGAGCAGTTCTTC
TRBJ2-1 | TRBV7-3 | many | 14 | - | CASSLGRWGNEQFF | TGTGCCAGCAGCTTAGGTCGTTGGGGCAATGAGCAGTTCTTC